Following are 28 T cell receptor beta chains from one sample sequenced in a study of cytomegalovirus exposure and HLA in healthy donors. Both 60 Vbeta primers and 13 Jbeta primers went into the PCR. Clones were sequenced by immunoSEQ multiplex PCR, and TCRdb holds only the in-frame ones, with some missing. The sample holds some 95,000 clones, around 71% seen once. Sequencing was performed on PBMCs. These receptors all come from a man between 25 and 39 years old in good health and CMV-seronegative.

This clone showed up just once. This specimen includes other DNA sequences encoding the same CDR3. DNA for the CDR3: TGTGCCATCAGTGTGGACAGCCAAGAGACCCAGTACTTC. Its translation is CAISVDSQETQYF. The rearrangement uses TRBV10-3 and TRBJ2-5, with a possible D match to TRBD1 (6 bases). CDR3 size: 13 residues. The V and J ends lost 4 bases and 1 base respectively, with 7 bases between them. Per the germline V gene, CDR1 is ENHRY and CDR2 is SYGVKD.

A few counts support this clone. The chain combines TRBV27 with TRBJ1-2; D ambiguous. Trimming removed 6 bases at V and 4 bases at J, with 9 bases between. The CDR3 has 12 amino acids. The V gene's germline CDR1 is MNHEY and CDR2 SMNVEV (reference sequence). Here the CDR3 DNA reads TGTGCCAGCAGCCCTAAGCCCTATGGCTACACCTTC. It codes for CASSPKPYGYTF.

V is TRBV14 and J is TRBJ2-2; D may be TRBD2 (5 bases). Trimming removed 1 base from V and 5 bases from J, with 5 bases in between. CDR3 length equals 13 residues. Germline CDR1 and CDR2: SGHDN and FVKESK. CDR3 residues: CASSQGGTGELFF. The CDR3 DNA sequence: TGTGCCAGCAGCCAAGGAGGGACCGGGGAGCTGTTTTTT.

On this clone itself: The conserved phenylalanine or tryptophan normally closing the CDR3 is absent here, so this likely arose from a read error. The rearrangement links TRBV4-3 to TRBJ1-2, with D unresolved. V was cut by 1 base and J by 1 base, with 7 bases left in between. CDR3 length: 14 amino acids. Germline V gives CDR1 LGHNA, CDR2 YSLEER. This chain's CDR3 is CASSQVDGNYGYTV. The CDR3 DNA reads TGCGCCAGCAGCCAAGTTGACGGTAACTATGGCTACACCGTC.

This clone came up a few times. The chain combines TRBV7-3 with TRBJ1-4, with 11 bases fitting TRBD1. From germline, CDR1 is SGHTA and CDR2 FQGTGA. The CDR3 consists of 16 residues. The V segment lost 5 bases and the J segment 3 bases; nucleotides outside the gene matches: 5. The CDR3 DNA reads TGTGCCAGCAGCGTGGGACAGGGGGGGCCTAATGAAAAACTGTTTTTT. Residues: CASSVGQGGPNEKLFF.

This clone was seen a single time. The V call is TRBV4-3, the J call TRBJ1-1, with D unresolved. The CDR3 has 13 residues. Trimming shortened V by 0 bases and J by 11 bases, and 13 bases separated the two germline ends. Germline CDR1 and CDR2: LGHNA and YSLEER. CDR3 amino acids: CASSQDWADEAFF. CDR3 coding DNA: TGCGCCAGCAGCCAAGATTGGGCCGACGAGGCTTTCTTT.

J is TRBJ2-7 and V is TRBV6-5; D is unresolved. The CDR3 runs 15 residues. Deletions cut 5 bases from V and 3 bases from J, with 17 bases between. Per the germline V gene, CDR1 is MNHEY and CDR2 is SVGAGI. This chain's CDR3 is CASSPETHGLYEQYF. The CDR3 DNA follows: TGTGCCAGCAGTCCGGAGACTCACGGCCTCTACGAGCAGTACTTC.

The chain links TRBV11-2 to TRBJ1-1; D ambiguous. V was cut by 4 bases and J by 1 base, with 10 bases left in between. This CDR3 comprises 14 residues. CDR1 and CDR2 from the germline V gene are SGHAT and FQNNGV. The CDR3 sequence is CASSSFGPNTEAFF. In DNA form, the CDR3 reads TGTGCCAGCAGCTCCTTCGGTCCGAACACTGAAGCTTTCTTT.

The chain couples TRBV19 to TRBJ1-2, with 9 nucleotides matching TRBD1. Germline trimming cut 4 bases from V and 4 bases from J; bases unmatched to any gene: 10. CDR3 length equals 16 residues. CDR1 and CDR2 (germline): LNHDA, SQIVND (reference sequence). The CDR3 region is CASSKTSGDRVYGYTF. CDR3 in DNA: TGTGCCAGTAGTAAAACCAGCGGGGACAGGGTCTATGGCTACACCTTC.

The chain has TRBV30 and TRBJ1-1, with a tentative D call TRBD1 (6 bases). Germline V gives CDR1 GTSNPN, CDR2 SVGIG (reference sequence). This CDR3 comprises 13 residues. The V gene lost 2 bases and the J gene lost 0 bases, with 7 bases spanning the gap. CDR3 DNA: TGTGCCTGGAGTTCAGGGGTGAACACTGAAGCTTTCTTT. It specifies CAWSSGVNTEAFF. Looking up the rest from reference TRBV30 and TRBJ1-1 gives the full variable domain: SQTIHQWPATLVQPVGSPLSLECTVEGTSNPNLYWYRQAAGRGLQLLFYSVGIGQISSEVPQNLSASRPQDRQFILSSKKLLLSDSGFYLCAWSSGVNTEAFFGQGTRLTVV.

The J gene is TRBJ1-1, the V gene TRBV30; D may be TRBD1 (5 bases). The V gene lost 4 bases and the J gene lost 4 bases, with 19 bases spanning the gap. This CDR3 has 15 residues. In germline, CDR1 is GTSNPN, CDR2 SVGIG (reference sequence). Here the CDR3 reads CAWIRIRVNPTEAFF. The DNA for the CDR3 is TGTGCCTGGATTAGGATCAGGGTAAACCCCACTGAAGCTTTCTTT.

This chain joins TRBV11-3 and TRBJ2-7, with TRBD1 as a possible D gene (5 bases). The CDR3 is 15 residues long. The ends were cut back, 0 bases at V and 3 bases at J, with 12 bases in the middle. Germline V CDR1 and CDR2: SGHNT, YENEEA. The CDR3 loop is CASSLDGTGFYEQYF. CDR3 coding DNA: TGTGCCAGCAGCTTAGATGGAACAGGATTCTACGAGCAGTACTTC.

This chain connects TRBV12-2 to TRBJ2-7; the DNA was not used to check the table's D call, TRBD2. TRBV12-2 is a listed pseudogene. The CDR3 has 13 residues. CDR3 in DNA: TGTGCAAGTCCTAGGACTTCCTCCTACGAGCAGTACTTC. Translating it yields CASPRTSSYEQYF.

V and J are TRBV5-6 and TRBJ2-7; weak D call: TRBD1 (5 bases). Trimming removed 0 bases at V and 0 bases at J, with 7 bases between. The CDR3 extends over 14 amino acids. CDR1 is SGHDT, CDR2 YYEEEE, per germline. CDR3 protein: CASSLAGISYEQYF. In DNA form, the CDR3 reads TGTGCCAGCAGCTTGGCAGGGATCTCCTACGAGCAGTACTTC.

The J gene is TRBJ2-1, the V gene TRBV5-1; perhaps TRBD1 as D (5 bases). Trimming cost V 7 bases and J 0 bases, with 11 bases left between them. The CDR3 runs to 14 residues. The germline gives CDR1 SGHRS, CDR2 YFSETQ. In nucleotides, the CDR3 is TGCGCCAGCGGGTTCCAGGGCTCCTACAATGAGCAGTTCTTC. Translating it yields CASGFQGSYNEQFF. The full variable domain, its missing parts supplied by reference TRBV5-1 and TRBJ2-1, is KAGVTQTPRYLIKTRGQQVTLSCSPISGHRSVSWYQQTPGQGLQFLFEYFSETQRNKGNFPGRFSGRQFSNSRSEMNVSTLELGDSALYLCASGFQGSYNEQFFGPGTRLTVL.

This clone showed up just once. The chain links TRBV11-3 to TRBJ2-1; TRBD2 aligns across 8 bases. Germline values: CDR1 SGHNT, CDR2 YENEEA. V was clipped by 4 bases and J by 7 bases; unmatched bases: 6. CDR3 size: 14 residues. The CDR3 sequence: CASSSPRGGNEQFF. The DNA for the CDR3 is TGTGCCAGCAGCTCCCCTCGGGGGGGGAATGAGCAGTTCTTC.

This clone was seen a handful of times. This chain's CDR3 is CASSLGVVTLNYGYTF. In DNA, the CDR3 is TGTGCCAGCAGTTTAGGAGTGGTGACCCTCAACTATGGCTACACCTTC. This chain uses TRBV28 with TRBJ1-2; D is ambiguous. Per the germline V gene, CDR1 is MDHEN and CDR2 is SYDVKM. The germline V and J ends were trimmed by 2 bases and 2 bases, with 15 bases remaining between them. CDR3 length: 16 residues.

The chain uses TRBV19 and TRBJ1-1; no clear D gene. The germline gives CDR1 LNHDA, CDR2 SQIVND (reference sequence). V lost 6 bases to trimming and J lost 3 bases, with 11 bases between them. The CDR3 spans 13 residues. In nucleotides, the CDR3 is TGTGCCAGTAGCCTTACTTTAGACACTGAAGCTTTCTTT. Translation gives CASSLTLDTEAFF.

In this sample, this clone turned up a few times. This chain joins TRBV7-9 and TRBJ2-1; 7 nucleotides agree with TRBD2. Germline V CDR1 and CDR2: SEHNR, FQNEAQ (reference sequence). The V gene end was trimmed by 4 bases and the J gene end by 5 bases; junction bases not matched to a gene: 8. The length of the CDR3 is 15 residues. The CDR3 loop reads CASSSRRGTNNEQFF. The CDR3 DNA sequence: TGTGCCAGCAGCTCGCGGCGGGGGACGAACAATGAGCAGTTCTTC.

The chain is built from TRBV7-6 and TRBJ1-6; 7 bases agree with TRBD1. The CDR3 is 14 amino acids. Germline V gene sequence: CDR1 SGHVS, CDR2 FNYEAQ. Unmatched junction bases numbered 3, after V lost 5 bases and J lost 5 bases. In nucleotides, the CDR3 is TGTGCCAGCAGCCCCGGGACAGATAATTCACCCCTCCACTTT. Protein sequence: CASSPGTDNSPLHF.

The V gene is TRBV7-9, the J gene TRBJ1-2, with TRBD1 as a possible D gene (6 bases). Per germline, CDR1 SEHNR and CDR2 FQNEAQ (reference sequence). The CDR3 runs 16 residues. V dropped 0 bases and J dropped 7 bases, with 18 bases sitting between them. CDR3 nucleotides: TGTGCCAGCAGCTTAGCCTACAGGGATAGCTATTCTGGCTACACCTTC. Its protein is CASSLAYRDSYSGYTF.

This rearrangement joins TRBV4-1 to TRBJ2-1; 13 positions agree with TRBD2. Germline loops: CDR1 MGHRA, CDR2 YSYEKL. The CDR3 is 16 amino acids. The junction had 9 bases not matched to a gene; V was cut back by 3 bases and J by 10 bases. Here the CDR3 DNA reads TGCGCCAGCAGCCAGTCGGTGGCACTAGCGGGAGGGGAGCAGTTCTTC. Amino acids: CASSQSVALAGGEQFF.

In nucleotides, the CDR3 is TGTGCCAGCAGCTTGGGGCCGGGAGAAAAGGGTTTCTTT. It yields the protein CASSLGPGEKGFF. V and J are TRBV11-3 and TRBJ1-1; maybe TRBD1 (5 bases). The length of the CDR3 is 13 residues. Germline CDR1 reads SGHNT; CDR2 reads YENEEA. Trimming cost V 3 bases and J 13 bases, with 18 bases left between them.

The gene calls are TRBV2 and TRBJ1-2; D is undetermined. Trimming left V 5 bases short and J 2 bases short, with 15 bases between. The CDR3 loop spans 15 amino acids. Germline loops: CDR1 SNHLY, CDR2 FYNNEI. In DNA, the CDR3 is TGTGCCAGCAGTAGCCCGGGAGCCGGAAACTATGGCTACACCTTC. Residues: CASSSPGAGNYGYTF.

The chain has TRBV12-5 and TRBJ2-1; D not resolved. The V gene lost 3 bases and the J gene lost 10 bases, with 10 bases spanning the gap. Germline CDR1 LGHNT, CDR2 FRNRAP. The CDR3 is 12 amino acids. CDR3 amino acids: CASGFSGSEQFF. CDR3 in DNA: TGTGCTAGTGGTTTTTCAGGCAGCGAGCAGTTCTTC.

The chain links TRBV19 to TRBJ1-1; 9 positions agree with TRBD1. The V segment lost 1 base and the J segment 11 bases; nucleotides outside the gene matches: 5. Germline V CDR1 and CDR2: LNHDA, SQIVND (reference sequence). The CDR3 consists of 13 residues. DNA of the CDR3: TGTGCCAGTAGTATAGTGGGGGACAGGGTGGCTTTCTTT. This encodes CASSIVGDRVAFF.

This clone has only a few counts. The chain combines TRBV30 with TRBJ2-7; D is ambiguous. The CDR3 is made up of 18 amino acids. Germline V gene sequence: CDR1 GTSNPN, CDR2 SVGIG (reference sequence). V was shortened by 0 bases and J by 1 base, with 22 bases between the two germline ends. CDR3 amino acids: CAWSVYPAYKLRSYEQYF. The CDR3 nucleotides are TGTGCCTGGAGTGTATATCCCGCTTATAAACTGCGATCCTACGAGCAGTACTTC. Full variable domain (missing parts from reference TRBV30 and TRBJ2-7): SQTIHQWPATLVQPVGSPLSLECTVEGTSNPNLYWYRQAAGRGLQLLFYSVGIGQISSEVPQNLSASRPQDRQFILSSKKLLLSDSGFYLCAWSVYPAYKLRSYEQYFGPGTRLTVT.

The V and J genes are TRBV6-5 and TRBJ1-2; tentatively, D is TRBD1 (5 bases). The CDR3 runs 14 residues. With 11 bases removed from V and 7 bases from J, the gap between germline ends came to 23 bases. CDR1 is MNHEY and CDR2 is SVGAGI in the germline V gene. The CDR3 spells CACSPRQITGGYTF. CDR3 nucleotides: TGTGCCTGTTCCCCGAGACAGATCACTGGTGGCTACACCTTC.